Shown below are 21 T cell receptor beta chains from a single sample sequenced in a study of T cell responses to AZD1222 COVID-19 vaccine. The table came from immunoSEQ multiplex PCR; TCRdb's copy has only in-frame clones and leaves some out. The table records around 140,000 clones, 91% of them present only once. The source was peripheral blood, collected 28 days after the second AZD1222 dose. All receptors derive from an adult who received the AZD1222 COVID-19 vaccine.

The chain employs TRBV4-1 and TRBJ1-5; TRBD1 matches at 7 bases. This CDR3 region has 16 residues. Germline-derived CDR1 and CDR2 are MGHRA and YSYEKL. J lost 4 bases, V lost 2 bases, and 8 bases had no gene match. The CDR3 region has the DNA TGCGCCAGCAGCCAACCCGACGGCAGGGGGAATCAGCCCCAGCATTTT. Its translation: CASSQPDGRGNQPQHF.

The chain employs TRBV19 and TRBJ1-6; TRBD1 aligns across 8 bases. V trimming: 9 bases; J trimming: 11 bases; junction bases outside the gene matches: 6. The CDR3 is made up of 12 amino acids. The V gene's germline CDR1 is LNHDA and CDR2 SQIVND (reference sequence). The CDR3 coding sequence is TGTGCCAGCGGACAGGGTTTGACACCCCTCCACTTT. It yields the protein CASGQGLTPLHF.

The chain joins TRBV4-3 to TRBJ2-6, with D unresolved. V lost 4 bases, J lost 2 bases, and 9 bases lay in between. The germline V gene encodes CDR1 LGHNA and CDR2 YSLEER. CDR3 size: 15 residues. The CDR3 here is CASSPRLAGANVLTF. The CDR3 DNA sequence: TGCGCCAGCAGCCCCCGTCTGGCTGGGGCCAACGTCCTGACTTTC.

The CDR3 DNA sequence: TGTGCCAGCAGCTTGCGGCACCTCGGGGAGCTGTTTTTT. This gives the protein CASSLRHLGELFF. The chain employs TRBV5-5 and TRBJ2-2; D is undetermined. Per germline, CDR1 SGHKS and CDR2 YYEKEE (reference sequence). Deletions cut 1 base from V and 7 bases from J, with 8 bases between. This CDR3 comprises 13 residues. Looking up the rest from reference TRBV5-5 and TRBJ2-2 gives the full variable domain: DAGVTQSPTHLIKTRGQQVTLRCSPISGHKSVSWYQQVLGQGPQFIFQYYEKEERGRGNFPDRFSARQFPNYSSELNVNALLLGDSALYLCASSLRHLGELFFGEGSRLTVL.

The rearrangement uses TRBV4-3 and TRBJ1-2; D is unclear. The length of the CDR3 is 15 residues. Germline values: CDR1 LGHNA, CDR2 YSLEER. Trimming pared 0 bases from V and 5 bases from J, leaving 13 bases between. The CDR3 nucleotides are TGCGCCAGCAGCCAAGACCTGGCCTCGGTGTATGGCTACACCTTC. Amino acids: CASSQDLASVYGYTF.

In its sample, this clone was seen once. The V and J genes are TRBV19 and TRBJ2-5; perhaps TRBD2 as D (6 bases). CDR3 size: 15 residues. The germline CDR1 and CDR2 sequences are LNHDA and SQIVND (reference sequence). The germline V and J ends were trimmed by 5 bases and 1 base, with 14 bases remaining between them. The CDR3 is CASSQISGPQETQYF. The DNA for the CDR3 is TGTGCCAGTAGTCAAATTAGCGGCCCCCAAGAGACCCAGTACTTC.

The rearrangement uses TRBV7-2 and TRBJ1-5; a possible D gene is TRBD1 (6 bases). The CDR3 extends over 16 amino acids. V lost 5 bases and J 10 bases, leaving 24 bases between the germline ends. Germline V gene lookup returns CDR1 SGHTA and CDR2 FQGNSA. CDR3 residues: CASSTQGPAVISPQHF. Here the CDR3 DNA reads TGTGCCAGCAGCACCCAGGGGCCCGCGGTAATCAGCCCCCAGCATTTT.

Turning to this clone: Other DNA sequences in this specimen translate into the identical CDR3. This rearrangement joins TRBV11-2 to TRBJ2-5, with 10 positions matching TRBD2. From germline, CDR1 is SGHAT and CDR2 FQNNGV. J was trimmed by 5 bases and V by 3 bases; bases with no gene match: 6. CDR3 length: 15 residues. Here the CDR3 reads CASSFSSGGRETQYF. CDR3 in DNA: TGTGCCAGCAGCTTTTCTAGCGGGGGTAGGGAGACCCAGTACTTC.

This chain uses TRBV10-3 with TRBJ1-1; 11 positions match TRBD1. In germline, CDR1 is ENHRY, CDR2 SYGVKD. V dropped 10 bases and J dropped 5; count of bases not matched to a gene: 6. The CDR3 sequence is 13 residues long. In nucleotides, the CDR3 is TGTGCCACCCAGGACAGGGGGCGAACTGAAGCTTTCTTT. Protein sequence: CATQDRGRTEAFF.

The chain uses TRBV19 and TRBJ1-2; 11 nucleotides line up with TRBD1. Germline V gene lookup returns CDR1 LNHDA and CDR2 SQIVND (reference sequence). The CDR3 has 14 amino acids. Trimming removed 5 bases from V and 7 bases from J; junction bases left unmatched: 6. Here the CDR3 DNA reads TGTGCCAGTAGTCCGGACAGGGGGCTTGGTGGCTACACCTTC. This gives the protein CASSPDRGLGGYTF.

The chain links TRBV6-5 to TRBJ1-5; D may be TRBD1 (5 bases). V lost 5 bases and J lost 9, with 11 bases in between. Per the germline V gene, CDR1 is MNHEY and CDR2 is SVGAGI. The CDR3 has 12 residues. CDR3 loop: CASSPGGGPQHF. In DNA, the CDR3 is TGTGCCAGCAGTCCCGGGGGGGGGCCCCAGCATTTT.

This clone is a singleton in its sample. The chain links TRBV7-3 to TRBJ1-3; possible D gene TRBD1, 5 bases. V was trimmed by 5 bases and J by 4 bases, leaving 12 bases between them. This CDR3 has 14 residues. The germline V gene has CDR1 SGHTA and CDR2 FQGTGA. The CDR3 DNA sequence: TGTGCCAGCAGCCTGGGACTGGAGGGAAACACCATATATTTT. This sequence encodes CASSLGLEGNTIYF.

The gene calls are TRBV5-1 and TRBJ1-2; 7 bases line up with TRBD1. Germline V gene lookup returns CDR1 SGHRS and CDR2 YFSETQ. CDR3 length equals 15 residues. V was clipped by 4 bases and J by 2 bases; unmatched bases: 8. CDR3 region: CASSPEPDRNYGYTF. DNA of the CDR3: TGCGCCAGCAGCCCCGAACCGGACAGGAACTATGGCTACACCTTC.

This clone was observed once. The chain employs TRBV19 and TRBJ2-3; D remains ambiguous. Germline CDR1 is LNHDA and CDR2 is SQIVND (reference sequence). With 5 bases removed from V and 0 bases from J, the gap between germline ends came to 9 bases. The CDR3 covers 14 residues. The CDR3 protein is CASSLRPSTDTQYF. CDR3 DNA: TGTGCCAGTAGTCTTCGACCGAGCACAGATACGCAGTATTTT.

The rearrangement uses TRBV11-3 and TRBJ1-5; D remains unclear. V was clipped by 6 bases and J by 2 bases, with 5 bases between them. Germline V gives CDR1 SGHNT, CDR2 YENEEA. The CDR3 contains 12 residues. For the CDR3, the DNA is TGTGCCAGCAGTTGGGGCAATCAGCCCCAGCATTTT. It specifies CASSWGNQPQHF.

The rearrangement uses TRBV23-1 and TRBJ2-7; D not resolved. TRBV23-1 belongs to the ORF category, with a function that is uncertain. The CDR3 loop spans 14 amino acids. Trimming pared 6 bases from V and 4 bases from J, leaving 16 bases between. The DNA of the CDR3 is TGCGCCAGCAGGCCAAAAAAAACAAAATACGAGCAGTACGTC. Protein sequence: CASRPKKTKYEQYV.

The gene calls are TRBV18 and TRBJ1-5; D possibly corresponds to TRBD1 (5 bases). Germline CDR1 and CDR2: KGHSH and LQKENI. This CDR3 region has 14 residues. The V and J ends lost 3 bases and 6 bases respectively, with 12 bases between them. The CDR3 sequence: CASSPSQGGQPQHF. The CDR3 region has the DNA TGTGCCAGCTCACCTTCGCAGGGCGGTCAGCCCCAGCATTTT.

The V and J genes are TRBV13 and TRBJ2-3; no clear D gene. This CDR3 is built from 14 residues. From germline, CDR1 is PRHDT and CDR2 FYEKMQ (reference sequence). V dropped 5 bases and J dropped 2 bases, with 11 bases sitting between them. CDR3 residues: CASSPLGDTDTQYF. The CDR3 nucleotides are TGTGCCAGCAGCCCCTTAGGAGACACAGATACGCAGTATTTT.

The CDR3 reads CASSHPRNEQFF. The CDR3 nucleotides are TGTGCCAGCAGCCACCCGAGAAATGAGCAGTTCTTC. J is TRBJ2-1 and V is TRBV27; D remains unclear. Germline V gene lookup returns CDR1 MNHEY and CDR2 SMNVEV (reference sequence). CDR3 size: 12 residues. Between the trimmed V and J ends, which lost 6 bases and 7 bases, there was a span of 10 bases.

The gene calls are TRBV4-3 and TRBJ1-1; a weak D match, TRBD1 (6 bases). From germline, CDR1 is LGHNA and CDR2 YSLEER. The CDR3 spans 14 residues. The V and J ends lost 1 base and 4 bases respectively, with 10 bases between them. As DNA, the CDR3 is TGCGCCAGCAGCCAAGCAGGGGTCGCCACTGAAGCTTTCTTT. Protein: CASSQAGVATEAFF.

The chain carries TRBV3-1 (or the pseudogene TRBV3-2) and TRBJ1-1; perhaps TRBD1 as D (5 bases). With 3 bases removed from V and 6 bases from J, the gap between germline ends came to 8 bases. This CDR3 contains 12 residues. Germline values: CDR1 LGHDT, CDR2 YNNKEL (reference sequence). CDR3 nucleotides: TGTGCCAGCAGCCACCAGGGAGCTGAAGCTTTCTTT. Protein product: CASSHQGAEAFF.